A single T cell receptor (beta chain) is shown here with its context. Its antigen is as yet unknown. These data originate in a study of siplizumab effects on memory and regulatory T cells. Some clones are missing from TCRdb's copy, which holds only in-frame ones; the method was immunoSEQ multiplex PCR. Among more than 95,000 clones listed, roughly 92% were seen once. General study findings and limits: Suppressive function of proliferating Tregs from siplizumab cultures was not confirmed. Alloreactive sequences traceable to unstimulated CD4+ memory cells declined significantly under siplizumab.

The ends lost 1 base at V and 5 bases at J; junction bases unmatched: 2. CDR3 size: 15 residues. Germline lookup yields CDR1 SNHLY and CDR2 FYNNEI. The source is a human donor in good health. The V call is TRBV2, the J call TRBJ2-3; 11 bases align to TRBD2. Sequencing was done on a sample of Tregs sorted from blood. CDR3 DNA sequence: TGTGCCAGCAGTGAAGTGGGACTAGCGGTAGATACGCAGTATTTT. The encoded protein is CASSEVGLAVDTQYF.